These 17 T cell receptor beta chains came from one sample sequenced in a study of PD-1 blockade in classical Hodgkin lymphoma. No patient escaped relapse after autologous stem cell transplantation, and brentuximab vedotin exposure varied. Sequencing used immunoSEQ multiplex PCR; TCRdb keeps in-frame clones, though not all of them. The top ten clones hold approximately 18% of a sample with roughly 24,000 clones, around three quarters of them seen once. The material was peripheral blood mononuclear cells (PBMCs), obtained before the second cycle of nivolumab. These receptors all come from a human donor with classical Hodgkin lymphoma.

The chain has TRBV5-4 and TRBJ2-5; D is unclear. The CDR3 is 14 amino acids. Germline values: CDR1 SGHNT, CDR2 YYREEE (reference sequence). The V end lost 3 bases, the J end lost 2 bases, and 11 bases lay between the germline ends. For the CDR3, the DNA is TGTGCCAGCAGCTCTAAGATTACACAAGAGACCCAGTACTTC. Translation gives CASSSKITQETQYF.

The V call is TRBV5-4, the J call TRBJ2-3, with TRBD1 matching over 9 bases. Trimming cost V 9 bases and J 2 bases; bases outside gene matches: 7. The germline V gene encodes CDR1 SGHNT and CDR2 YYREEE (reference sequence). This CDR3 is built from 14 residues. This CDR3 is CATRDRAHTDTQYF. CDR3 bases: TGTGCCACCAGGGACAGGGCACACACAGATACGCAGTATTTT.

The chain couples TRBV5-1 to TRBJ2-5; D possibly uses TRBD1 or TRBD2 (6 bases each). V was shortened by 2 bases and J by 3 bases, with 17 bases between the two germline ends. The CDR3 runs 16 residues. Germline V CDR1 and CDR2: SGHRS, YFSETQ. The CDR3 protein is CASSFNRGRGEETQYF. The CDR3 coding sequence is TGCGCCAGCAGCTTTAACCGGGGGCGCGGGGAAGAGACCCAGTACTTC. The complete variable domain, with remaining parts taken from reference TRBV5-1 and TRBJ2-5, reads KAGVTQTPRYLIKTRGQQVTLSCSPISGHRSVSWYQQTPGQGLQFLFEYFSETQRNKGNFPGRFSGRQFSNSRSEMNVSTLELGDSALYLCASSFNRGRGEETQYFGPGTRLLVL.

The sample holds one count of this clone. V and J are TRBV2 and TRBJ1-1, with unresolved D. The germline V gene encodes CDR1 SNHLY and CDR2 FYNNEI. This CDR3 comprises 11 residues. The V gene lost 2 bases and the J gene lost 8 bases, with 6 bases spanning the gap. CDR3 nucleotides: TGTGCCAGCAGTGAACGGCAGGAAGCTTTCTTT. This translates into CASSERQEAFF.

J is TRBJ1-2 and V is TRBV19; tentatively, D is TRBD1 (5 bases). The germline CDR1 and CDR2 sequences are LNHDA and SQIVND (reference sequence). The CDR3 length is 15 residues. Trimming stripped 2 bases from V and 5 bases from J, with 15 bases between. CDR3 coding DNA: TGTGCCAGTAGTATAAGTACAGGAGGAGGTTATGGCTACACCTTC. Residues: CASSISTGGGYGYTF.

Points on this clone: Other DNA sequences in the sample encode the same CDR3. The chain carries TRBV6-5 and TRBJ1-1; 7 bases agree with TRBD1. Germline CDR1 MNHEY, CDR2 SVGAGI. The CDR3 runs 14 residues. J lost 5 bases, V lost 5 bases, and 8 bases had no gene match. The CDR3 nucleotides are TGTGCCAGCAGTCCCGACAGGGAAGGGACTGAAGCTTTCTTT. This sequence encodes CASSPDREGTEAFF.

V usage is TRBV7-9 and J usage is TRBJ2-7, with TRBD1 identical over 9 bases. V lost 5 bases to trimming and J lost 0 bases; unmatched junction nucleotides: 5. Germline loops: CDR1 SEHNR, CDR2 FQNEAQ (reference sequence). CDR3 length: 15 amino acids. CDR3 in DNA: TGTGCCAGCAGCGGTGGGACAGGGAGCTCCTACGAGCAGTACTTC. Translating it yields CASSGGTGSSYEQYF. The complete variable domain, with remaining parts taken from reference TRBV7-9 and TRBJ2-7, reads DTGVSQNPRHKITKRGQNVTFRCDPISEHNRLYWYRQTLGQGPEFLTYFQNEAQLEKSRLLSDRFSAERPKGSFSTLEIQRTEQGDSAMYLCASSGGTGSSYEQYFGPGTRLTVT.

V usage is TRBV4-2 and J usage is TRBJ2-7, with 12 nucleotides matching TRBD1. The germline V gene has CDR1 LGHNA and CDR2 YNFKEQ. The junction had 10 bases not matched to a gene; V was cut back by 1 base and J by 0 bases. The CDR3 runs 19 residues. CDR3 sequence (DNA): TGTGCCAGCAGCCAAGTGGGACAGGGGGCCGGGGGAAGCTCCTACGAGCAGTACTTC. This gives the protein CASSQVGQGAGGSSYEQYF.

The CDR3 nucleotides are TGTGCCAGCAGCTTAGGTAGCGGGAGTGGTAATGAGCAGTTCTTC. This gives the protein CASSLGSGSGNEQFF. The gene calls are TRBV7-9 and TRBJ2-1; 9 bases are a match to TRBD2. The trim removed 1 base at V and 7 bases at J, leaving 5 bases unmatched. Germline V gene lookup returns CDR1 SEHNR and CDR2 FQNEAQ (reference sequence). This CDR3 has 15 amino acids.

The CDR3 DNA is TGTGCCAGCTCACCATTGCAGGAAATGAACACTGAAGCTTTCTTT. Protein sequence: CASSPLQEMNTEAFF. The chain is built from TRBV18 and TRBJ1-1; D remains ambiguous. The CDR3 is made up of 15 amino acids. Germline CDR1 and CDR2: KGHSH and LQKENI. With 2 bases removed from V and 0 bases from J, the gap between germline ends came to 10 bases.

The V gene is TRBV5-1, the J gene TRBJ1-1; TRBD1 might be the D (5 bases). Trimming cost V 0 bases and J 3 bases, with 15 bases left between them. The CDR3 contains 16 residues. Germline lookup yields CDR1 SGHRS and CDR2 YFSETQ. The CDR3 region has the DNA TGCGCCAGCAGCTTGGCGAGACGGGGCCGCGACACTGAAGCTTTCTTT. This sequence encodes CASSLARRGRDTEAFF.

The chain joins TRBV18 to TRBJ1-4, with TRBD1 matching over 9 bases. Germline CDR1 and CDR2: KGHSH and LQKENI. The ends lost 6 bases at V and 8 bases at J; junction bases unmatched: 4. The CDR3 has 13 amino acids. CDR3 residues: CASSDRGGEKLFF. The CDR3 coding sequence is TGTGCCAGCTCGGACAGGGGCGGCGAAAAACTGTTTTTT.

CDR3 in DNA: TGTGCCAGCAGCTCCGGGACAATCAAGACGCAGTATTTT. Translation gives CASSSGTIKTQYF. The V and J genes are TRBV27 and TRBJ2-3, with D possibly being TRBD1 (6 bases). Deletions cut 6 bases from V and 9 bases from J, with 16 bases between. The CDR3 is 13 residues long. The germline gives CDR1 MNHEY, CDR2 SMNVEV (reference sequence).

J is TRBJ1-2 and V is TRBV6-1, with TRBD1 identical over 9 bases. The CDR3 has 13 residues. The J segment lost 5 bases and the V segment lost 5 bases, leaving 3 bases of the junction unmatched. Germline V gives CDR1 MNHNS, CDR2 SASEGT. The CDR3: CASSPGTGYGYTF. The CDR3 region has the DNA TGTGCCAGCAGTCCCGGGACAGGGTATGGCTACACCTTC.

The rearrangement joins TRBV19 to TRBJ1-3, with D possibly being TRBD1 (5 bases). CDR3 length equals 16 residues. Germline CDR1 LNHDA, CDR2 SQIVND (reference sequence). The V and J ends lost 2 bases and 0 bases respectively, with 11 bases between them. The CDR3 protein is CASSIRGPSSGNTIYF. CDR3 coding DNA: TGTGCCAGTAGTATACGGGGACCGAGCTCTGGAAACACCATATATTTT.

V gene TRBV6-1 combines with J gene TRBJ2-3; 12 positions agree with TRBD2. Germline assignment: CDR1 MNHNS and CDR2 SASEGT. This CDR3 contains 15 residues. V shed 6 bases, J shed 6 bases, and the junction held 7 bases outside the gene matches. The CDR3 here is CASSNLAGGRDTQYF. The CDR3 bases are TGTGCCAGCAGCAACCTAGCGGGAGGGCGGGATACGCAGTATTTT.

This clone was seen only a few times. This sequence joins TRBV5-4 and TRBJ2-2, with 7 bases that match TRBD1. Trimming took 4 bases from V and 7 from J; bases not matched to a gene: 7. Germline CDR1 and CDR2: SGHNT and YYREEE (reference sequence). The CDR3 is made up of 14 amino acids. CDR3 DNA sequence: TGTGCCAGCAGCCCAGGACAGGTTGGCGGGGAGCTGTTTTTT. Translating it yields CASSPGQVGGELFF.